This T cell receptor beta chain was identified in a study of identical twins. Study results and caveats: Excess twin sharing in beta out-of-frame sequences was weaker. Sequences that were out-of-frame, alpha and twin-shared displayed an excess of low generation probability.

Each cDNA held unique molecular identifiers, and template switching gave it a universal primer site. TCRdb re-analysed the 5' RACE reads in MiXCR, keeping a single row per CDR3 protein. Among around 470,000 distinct CDR3 sequences, 12% to 15% were seen once, and the ten largest hold around 0.48%. The CDR3 has 14 residues. The V and J ends lost 0 bases and 3 bases respectively, with 9 bases between them. The V gene's germline CDR1 is SGHRS and CDR2 YFSETQ. In its sample, this clonotype was seen a few times. Antigen specificity is unknown. These data were also filed under a second study, of yellow fever vaccine responses in identical twins.

This chain uses TRBV5-1 with TRBJ1-1; maybe TRBD1 (6 bases). Material: CD4+ T cells sorted from blood. The sequence came from a woman under 30 in good health. CDR3 sequence reads: CASSLGGGYTEAFF. Written as DNA, the CDR3 is TGCGCCAGCAGCTTGGGAGGGGGGTACACTGAAGCTTTCTTT.